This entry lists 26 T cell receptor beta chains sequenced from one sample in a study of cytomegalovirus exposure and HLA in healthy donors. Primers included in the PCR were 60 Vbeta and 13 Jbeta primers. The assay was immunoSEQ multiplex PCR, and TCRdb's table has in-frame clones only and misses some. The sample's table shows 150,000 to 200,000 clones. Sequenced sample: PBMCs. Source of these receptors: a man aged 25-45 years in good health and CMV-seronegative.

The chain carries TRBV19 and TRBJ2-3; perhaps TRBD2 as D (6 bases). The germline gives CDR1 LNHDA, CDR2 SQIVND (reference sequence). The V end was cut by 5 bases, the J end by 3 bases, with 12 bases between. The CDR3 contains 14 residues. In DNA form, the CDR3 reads TGTGCCAGTAGTGTAGCTAGCGTAACAGATACGCAGTATTTT. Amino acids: CASSVASVTDTQYF.

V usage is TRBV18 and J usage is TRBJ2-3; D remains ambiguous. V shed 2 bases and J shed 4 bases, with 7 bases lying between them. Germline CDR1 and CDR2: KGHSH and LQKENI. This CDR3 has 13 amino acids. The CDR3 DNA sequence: TGTGCCAGCTCACCAAGCTTGGCAGATACGCAGTATTTT. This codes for CASSPSLADTQYF.

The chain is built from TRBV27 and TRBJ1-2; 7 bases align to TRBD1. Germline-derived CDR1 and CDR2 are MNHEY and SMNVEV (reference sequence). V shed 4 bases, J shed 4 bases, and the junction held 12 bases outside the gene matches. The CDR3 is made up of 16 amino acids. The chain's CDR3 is CASSSTTGRSLYGYTF. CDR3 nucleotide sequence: TGTGCCAGCAGTTCCACGACAGGGAGGTCCCTCTATGGCTACACCTTC.

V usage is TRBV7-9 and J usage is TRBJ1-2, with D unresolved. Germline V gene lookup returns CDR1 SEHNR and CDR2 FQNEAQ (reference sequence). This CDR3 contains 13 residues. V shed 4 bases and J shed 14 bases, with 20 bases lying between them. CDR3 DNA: TGTGCCAGCAGCTCCGGATATAGACCAGACTTTACCTTC. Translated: CASSSGYRPDFTF.

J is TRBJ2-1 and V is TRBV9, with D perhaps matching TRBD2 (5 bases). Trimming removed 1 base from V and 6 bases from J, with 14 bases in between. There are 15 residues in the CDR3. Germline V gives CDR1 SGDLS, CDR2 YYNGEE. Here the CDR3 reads CASSVPWEPRNEQFF. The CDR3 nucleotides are TGTGCCAGCAGCGTACCGTGGGAGCCTCGCAATGAGCAGTTCTTC.

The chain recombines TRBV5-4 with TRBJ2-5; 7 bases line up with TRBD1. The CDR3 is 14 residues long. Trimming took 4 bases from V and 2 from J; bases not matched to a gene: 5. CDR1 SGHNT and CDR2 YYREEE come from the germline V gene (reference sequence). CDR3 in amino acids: CASSTGTVQETQYF. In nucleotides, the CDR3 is TGTGCCAGCAGCACAGGGACAGTTCAAGAGACCCAGTACTTC.

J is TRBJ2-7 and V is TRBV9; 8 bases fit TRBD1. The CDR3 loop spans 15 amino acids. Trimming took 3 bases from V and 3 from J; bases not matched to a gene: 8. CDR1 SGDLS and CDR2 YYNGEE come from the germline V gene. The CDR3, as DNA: TGTGCCAGCAGCGGGGGCGGGACAGGTGGCTACGAGCAGTACTTC. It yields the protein CASSGGGTGGYEQYF.

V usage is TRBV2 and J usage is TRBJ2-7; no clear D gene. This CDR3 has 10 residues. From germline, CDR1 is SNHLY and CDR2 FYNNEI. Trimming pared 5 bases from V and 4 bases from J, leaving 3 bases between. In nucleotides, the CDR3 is TGTGCCAGCAGTTCGTACGAGCAGTACTTC. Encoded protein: CASSSYEQYF.

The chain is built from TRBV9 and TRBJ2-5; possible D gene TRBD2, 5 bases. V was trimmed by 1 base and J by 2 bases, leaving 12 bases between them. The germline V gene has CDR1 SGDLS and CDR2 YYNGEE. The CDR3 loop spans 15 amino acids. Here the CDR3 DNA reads TGTGCCAGCAGCGTACGGCCTAGCAGTCAAGAGACCCAGTACTTC. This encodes CASSVRPSSQETQYF.

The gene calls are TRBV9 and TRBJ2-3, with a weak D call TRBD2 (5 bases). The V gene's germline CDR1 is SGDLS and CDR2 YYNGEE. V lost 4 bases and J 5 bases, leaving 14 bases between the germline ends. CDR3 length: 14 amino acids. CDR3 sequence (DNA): TGTGCCAGCAGCACACGACTCGGAGGAGATACGCAGTATTTT. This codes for CASSTRLGGDTQYF.

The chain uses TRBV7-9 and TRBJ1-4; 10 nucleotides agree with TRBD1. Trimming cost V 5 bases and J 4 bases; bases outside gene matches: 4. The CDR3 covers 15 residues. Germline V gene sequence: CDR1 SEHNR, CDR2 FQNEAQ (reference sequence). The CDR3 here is CASSLDRGNNEKLFF. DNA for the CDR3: TGTGCCAGCAGCCTGGACAGGGGGAATAATGAAAAACTGTTTTTT.

The CDR3 coding sequence is TGTGCCAGCAGTGAATTGGCGGGAGCAGATACGCAGTATTTT. Its translation: CASSELAGADTQYF. The chain combines TRBV6-1 with TRBJ2-3; 7 bases match TRBD2. V shed 2 bases and J 4 bases; nucleotides not matched to a gene: 3. The V gene's germline CDR1 is MNHNS and CDR2 SASEGT. The CDR3 sequence is 14 residues long.

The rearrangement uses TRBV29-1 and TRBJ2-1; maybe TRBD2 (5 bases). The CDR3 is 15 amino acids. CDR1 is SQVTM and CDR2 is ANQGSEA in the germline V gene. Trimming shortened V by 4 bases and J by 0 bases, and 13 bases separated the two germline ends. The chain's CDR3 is CSVAGGSDSYNEQFF. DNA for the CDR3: TGCAGCGTTGCGGGTGGGAGCGACTCCTACAATGAGCAGTTCTTC.

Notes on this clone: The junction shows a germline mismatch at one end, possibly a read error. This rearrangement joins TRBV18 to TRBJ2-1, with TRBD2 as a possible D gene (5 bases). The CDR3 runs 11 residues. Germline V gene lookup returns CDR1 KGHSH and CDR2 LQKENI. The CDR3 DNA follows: TGCAGCGGAGACTCCTACAATGAGCAGTTCTTC. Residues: CSGDSYNEQFF. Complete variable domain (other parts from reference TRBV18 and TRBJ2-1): NAGVMQNPRHLVRRRGQEARLRCSPMKGHSHVYWYRQLPEEGLKFMVYLQKENIIDESGMPKERFSAEFPKEGPSILRIQQVVRGDSAAYFCSGDSYNEQFFGPGTRLTVL.

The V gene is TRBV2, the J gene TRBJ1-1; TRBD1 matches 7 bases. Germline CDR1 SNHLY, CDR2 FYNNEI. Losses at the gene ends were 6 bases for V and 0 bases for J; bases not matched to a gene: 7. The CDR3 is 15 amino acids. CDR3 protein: CASRYDRALNTEAFF. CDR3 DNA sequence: TGTGCCAGCAGGTATGACAGGGCTTTGAACACTGAAGCTTTCTTT.

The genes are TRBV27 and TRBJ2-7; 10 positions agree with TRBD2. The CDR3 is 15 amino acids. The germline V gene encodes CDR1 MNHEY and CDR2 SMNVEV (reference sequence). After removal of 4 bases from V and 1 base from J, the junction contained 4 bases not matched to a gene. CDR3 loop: CASSYTSGKSYEQYF. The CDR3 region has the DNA TGTGCCAGCAGTTATACTAGCGGGAAGTCCTACGAGCAGTACTTC.

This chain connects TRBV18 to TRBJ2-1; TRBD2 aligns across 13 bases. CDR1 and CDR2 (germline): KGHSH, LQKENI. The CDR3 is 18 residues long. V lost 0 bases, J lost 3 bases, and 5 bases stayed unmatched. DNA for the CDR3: TGTGCCAGCTCACCACCGGTAGGGACTAGCGGGATCTACAATGAGCAGTTCTTC. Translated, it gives CASSPPVGTSGIYNEQFF.

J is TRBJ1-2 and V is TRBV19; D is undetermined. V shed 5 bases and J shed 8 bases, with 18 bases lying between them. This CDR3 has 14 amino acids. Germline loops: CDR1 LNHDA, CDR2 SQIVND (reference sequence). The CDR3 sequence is CASSSRSSLGGYTF. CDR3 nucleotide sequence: TGTGCCAGTAGTTCTCGAAGTAGCCTCGGGGGCTACACCTTC. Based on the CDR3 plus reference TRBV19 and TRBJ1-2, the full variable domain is DGGITQSPKYLFRKEGQNVTLSCEQNLNHDAMYWYRQDPGQGLRLIYYSQIVNDFQKGDIAEGYSVSREKKESFPLTVTSAQKNPTAFYLCASSSRSSLGGYTFGSGTRLTVV.

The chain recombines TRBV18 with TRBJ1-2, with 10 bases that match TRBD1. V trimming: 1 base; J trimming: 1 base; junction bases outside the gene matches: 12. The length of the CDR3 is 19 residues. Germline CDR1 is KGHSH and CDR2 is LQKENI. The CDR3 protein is CASSPRGSGQGIDNYGYTF. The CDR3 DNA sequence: TGTGCCAGCTCACCACGCGGCTCGGGACAGGGGATAGATAACTATGGCTACACCTTC. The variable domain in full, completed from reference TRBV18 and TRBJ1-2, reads NAGVMQNPRHLVRRRGQEARLRCSPMKGHSHVYWYRQLPEEGLKFMVYLQKENIIDESGMPKERFSAEFPKEGPSILRIQQVVRGDSAAYFCASSPRGSGQGIDNYGYTFGSGTRLTVV.

The CDR3 protein is CASSRNQGQGQPQHF. The DNA for the CDR3 is TGTGCCAGCTCACGAAACCAGGGGCAGGGCCAGCCCCAGCATTTT. J is TRBJ1-5 and V is TRBV18; maybe TRBD1 (6 bases). CDR3 size: 15 residues. Germline loops: CDR1 KGHSH, CDR2 LQKENI. V was trimmed by 4 bases and J by 7 bases, leaving 17 bases between them.

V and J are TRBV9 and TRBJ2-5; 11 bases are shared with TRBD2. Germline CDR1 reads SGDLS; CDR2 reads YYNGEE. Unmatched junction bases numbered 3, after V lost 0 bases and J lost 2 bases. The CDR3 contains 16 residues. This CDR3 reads CASSVATSGTQETQYF. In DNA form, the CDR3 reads TGTGCCAGCAGCGTAGCGACTAGCGGGACACAAGAGACCCAGTACTTC. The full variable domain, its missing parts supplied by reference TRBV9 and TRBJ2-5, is DSGVTQTPKHLITATGQRVTLRCSPRSGDLSVYWYQQSLDQGLQFLIQYYNGEERAKGNILERFSAQQFPDLHSELNLSSLELGDSALYFCASSVATSGTQETQYFGPGTRLLVL.

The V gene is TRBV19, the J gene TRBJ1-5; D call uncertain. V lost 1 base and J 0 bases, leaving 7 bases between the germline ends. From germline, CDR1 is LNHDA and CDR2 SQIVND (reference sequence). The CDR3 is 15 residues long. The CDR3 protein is CASSIGRDSNQPQHF. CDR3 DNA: TGTGCCAGTAGTATAGGCCGGGATAGCAATCAGCCCCAGCATTTT. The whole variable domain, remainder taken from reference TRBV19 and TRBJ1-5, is DGGITQSPKYLFRKEGQNVTLSCEQNLNHDAMYWYRQDPGQGLRLIYYSQIVNDFQKGDIAEGYSVSREKKESFPLTVTSAQKNPTAFYLCASSIGRDSNQPQHFGDGTRLSIL.

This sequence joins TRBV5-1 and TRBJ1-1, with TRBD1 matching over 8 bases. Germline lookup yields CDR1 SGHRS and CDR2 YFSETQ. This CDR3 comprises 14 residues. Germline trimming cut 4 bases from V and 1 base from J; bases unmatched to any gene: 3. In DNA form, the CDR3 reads TGCGCCAGCAGCCTTGACAGGGGGAACACTGAAGCTTTCTTT. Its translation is CASSLDRGNTEAFF.

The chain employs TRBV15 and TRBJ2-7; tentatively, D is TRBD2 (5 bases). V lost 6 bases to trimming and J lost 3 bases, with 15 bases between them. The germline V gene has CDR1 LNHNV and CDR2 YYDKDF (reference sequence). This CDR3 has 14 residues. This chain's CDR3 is CATSTPGSVYEQYF. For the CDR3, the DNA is TGTGCCACCAGTACCCCGGGATCCGTCTACGAGCAGTACTTC.

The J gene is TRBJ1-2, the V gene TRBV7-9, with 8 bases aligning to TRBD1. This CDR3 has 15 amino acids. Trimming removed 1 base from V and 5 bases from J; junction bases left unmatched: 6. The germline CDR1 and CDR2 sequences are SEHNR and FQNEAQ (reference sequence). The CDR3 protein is CASSLEDRGRYGYTF. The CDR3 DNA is TGTGCCAGCAGCTTAGAAGACAGGGGACGATATGGCTACACCTTC.

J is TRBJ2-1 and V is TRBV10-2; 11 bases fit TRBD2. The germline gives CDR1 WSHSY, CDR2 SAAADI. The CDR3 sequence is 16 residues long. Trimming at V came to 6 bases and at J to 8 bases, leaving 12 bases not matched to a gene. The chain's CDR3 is CASRTPLAGDGDEQFF. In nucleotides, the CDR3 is TGCGCCAGCAGGACCCCACTAGCGGGAGATGGGGATGAGCAGTTCTTC.